This TCR beta chain was sequenced for a study of blood T cell repertoires in COVID-19. In the study overall: From the United States, Italy and Spain came samples of acute and convalescent COVID-19. T cells, B-cell-depleted T cells, or PBMCs provided the cDNA or gDNA that served as material.

How the authors handled the data: Estimation of nucleated cell counts was performed using reference gene primer amplification. Measured with immunoSEQ multiplex PCR; TCRdb has only the in-frame clones, and not every one. Clonal size and the V and J genes are those of that table, whereas D and trimming came from the DNA. This sample yields about 34,000 clones, of which 90% are seen a single time; approximately 19% belongs to the top ten. Germline V gene sequence: CDR1 LNHDA, CDR2 SQIVND (reference sequence). V was pared by 1 base and J by 6 bases, with 7 bases between. This CDR3 spans 14 amino acids. V usage is TRBV19 and J usage is TRBJ1-6, with a weak D call TRBD1 (6 bases). The sequenced sample was peripheral blood. The clonotype originates from an elderly man with acute or convalescent COVID-19. CDR3 sequence reads: CASSIAQGNSPLHF. CDR3 DNA sequence: TGTGCCAGTAGTATAGCACAGGGTAATTCACCCCTCCACTTT.